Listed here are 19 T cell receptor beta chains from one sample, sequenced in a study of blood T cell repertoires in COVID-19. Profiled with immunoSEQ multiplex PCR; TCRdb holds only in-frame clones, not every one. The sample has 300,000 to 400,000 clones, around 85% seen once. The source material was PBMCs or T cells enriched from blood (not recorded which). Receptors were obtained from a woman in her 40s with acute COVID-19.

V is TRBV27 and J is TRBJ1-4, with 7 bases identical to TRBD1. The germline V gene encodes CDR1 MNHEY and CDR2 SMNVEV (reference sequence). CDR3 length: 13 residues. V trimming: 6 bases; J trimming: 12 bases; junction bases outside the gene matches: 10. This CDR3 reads CASRNRQGWQLFF. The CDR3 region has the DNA TGTGCCAGCAGAAACAGACAGGGTTGGCAACTGTTTTTT.

CDR3 bases: TGTGCCAGCAGTGAACGGGGGTTTTCCTACGAGCAGTACTTC. It yields the protein CASSERGFSYEQYF. The chain recombines TRBV25-1 with TRBJ2-7; D may be TRBD2 (6 bases). The V gene's germline CDR1 is MGHDK and CDR2 SYGVNS. This CDR3 has 14 residues. The V and J ends lost 2 bases and 1 base respectively, with 9 bases between them.

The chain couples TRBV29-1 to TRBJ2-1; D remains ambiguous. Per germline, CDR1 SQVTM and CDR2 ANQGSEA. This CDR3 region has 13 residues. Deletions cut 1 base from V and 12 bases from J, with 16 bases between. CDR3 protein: CSVEGRLVNPQFF. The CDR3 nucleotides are TGCAGCGTTGAAGGGAGACTGGTGAATCCGCAGTTCTTC.

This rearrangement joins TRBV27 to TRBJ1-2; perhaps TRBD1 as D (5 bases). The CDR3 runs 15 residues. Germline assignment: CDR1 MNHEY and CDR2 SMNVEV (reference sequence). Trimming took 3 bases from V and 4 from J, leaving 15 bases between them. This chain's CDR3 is CASSFGASHSYGYTF. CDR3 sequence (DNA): TGTGCCAGCAGTTTTGGGGCCAGCCACTCCTATGGCTACACCTTC.

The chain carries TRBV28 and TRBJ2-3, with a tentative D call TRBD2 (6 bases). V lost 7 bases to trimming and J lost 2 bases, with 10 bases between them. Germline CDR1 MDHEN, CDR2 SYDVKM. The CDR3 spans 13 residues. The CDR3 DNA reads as TGTGCCAGCATCGGGGGTCCCACAGATACGCAGTATTTT. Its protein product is CASIGGPTDTQYF.

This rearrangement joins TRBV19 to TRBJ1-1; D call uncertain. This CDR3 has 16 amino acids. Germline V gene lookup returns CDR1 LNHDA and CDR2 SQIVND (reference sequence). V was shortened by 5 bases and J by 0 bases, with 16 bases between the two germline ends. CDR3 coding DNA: TGTGCCAGTAGTGCGCGGAGATCCGTATTGAACACTGAAGCTTTCTTT. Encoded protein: CASSARRSVLNTEAFF.

The CDR3 coding sequence is TGTGCCAGCAGTTGGGTACTAGCGGGGGCCCGCGATGAGCAGTTCTTC. Translated: CASSWVLAGARDEQFF. V and J are TRBV6-2 or TRBV6-3 and TRBJ2-1; the match to TRBD2 covers 11 bases. Germline V gene lookup returns CDR1 MNHEY and CDR2 SVGEGT. This CDR3 spans 16 amino acids. V shed 4 bases and J 8 bases; nucleotides not matched to a gene: 10.

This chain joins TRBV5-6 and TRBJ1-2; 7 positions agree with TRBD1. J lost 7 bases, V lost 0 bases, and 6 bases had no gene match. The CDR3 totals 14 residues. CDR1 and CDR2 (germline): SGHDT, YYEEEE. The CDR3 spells CASSLEAGGRGYTF. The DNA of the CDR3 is TGTGCCAGCAGCTTGGAGGCAGGGGGACGTGGCTACACCTTC.

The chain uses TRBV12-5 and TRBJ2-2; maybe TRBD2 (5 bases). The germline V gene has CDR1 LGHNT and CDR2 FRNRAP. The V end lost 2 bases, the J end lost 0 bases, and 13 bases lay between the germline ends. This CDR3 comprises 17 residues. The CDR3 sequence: CASGLTLREANTGELFF. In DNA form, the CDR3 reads TGTGCTAGTGGTTTGACCCTCCGGGAAGCGAACACCGGGGAGCTGTTTTTT.

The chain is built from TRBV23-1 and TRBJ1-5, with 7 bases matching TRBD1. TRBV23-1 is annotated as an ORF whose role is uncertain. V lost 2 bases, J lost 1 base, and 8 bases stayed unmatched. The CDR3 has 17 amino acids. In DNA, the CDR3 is TGCGCCAGCAGTCAACCTGGACAGGCCCTAAGCAATCAGCCCCAGCATTTT. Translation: CASSQPGQALSNQPQHF.

CDR3 DNA sequence: TGTGCCAGCAGACCGCAAAGCCCCTACGAGCAGTACTTC. Protein product: CASRPQSPYEQYF. The chain links TRBV6-5 to TRBJ2-7; D unresolved. V dropped 6 bases and J dropped 2 bases, with 11 bases sitting between them. Per the germline V gene, CDR1 is MNHEY and CDR2 is SVGAGI. This CDR3 is 13 amino acids long.

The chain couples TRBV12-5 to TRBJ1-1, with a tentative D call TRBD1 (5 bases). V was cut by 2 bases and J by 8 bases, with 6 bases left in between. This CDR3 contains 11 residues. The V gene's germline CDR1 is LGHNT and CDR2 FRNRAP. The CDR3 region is CASGLYREAFF. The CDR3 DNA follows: TGTGCTAGTGGTTTGTACAGGGAAGCTTTCTTT. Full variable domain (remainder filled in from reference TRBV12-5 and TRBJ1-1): DARVTQTPRHKVTEMGQEVTMRCQPILGHNTVFWYRQTMMQGLELLAYFRNRAPLDDSGMPKDRFSAEMPDATLATLKIQPSEPRDSAVYFCASGLYREAFFGQGTRLTVV.

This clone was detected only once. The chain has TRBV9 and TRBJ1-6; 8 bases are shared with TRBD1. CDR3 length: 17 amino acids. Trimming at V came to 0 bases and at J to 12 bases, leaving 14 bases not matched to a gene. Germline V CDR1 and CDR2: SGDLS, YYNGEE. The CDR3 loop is CASSVGPPGQALQPLHF. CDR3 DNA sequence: TGTGCCAGCAGCGTAGGGCCACCGGGACAGGCCCTGCAACCCCTCCACTTT. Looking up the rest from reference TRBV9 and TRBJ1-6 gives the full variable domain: DSGVTQTPKHLITATGQRVTLRCSPRSGDLSVYWYQQSLDQGLQFLIQYYNGEERAKGNILERFSAQQFPDLHSELNLSSLELGDSALYFCASSVGPPGQALQPLHFGNGTRLTVT.

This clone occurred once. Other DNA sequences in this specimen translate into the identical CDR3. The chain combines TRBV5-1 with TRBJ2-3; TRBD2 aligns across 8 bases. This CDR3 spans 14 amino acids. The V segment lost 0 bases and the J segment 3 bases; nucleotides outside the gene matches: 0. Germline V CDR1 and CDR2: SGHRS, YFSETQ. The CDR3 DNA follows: TGCGCCAGCAGCTTGGCGGGGGGGACAGATACGCAGTATTTT. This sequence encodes CASSLAGGTDTQYF.

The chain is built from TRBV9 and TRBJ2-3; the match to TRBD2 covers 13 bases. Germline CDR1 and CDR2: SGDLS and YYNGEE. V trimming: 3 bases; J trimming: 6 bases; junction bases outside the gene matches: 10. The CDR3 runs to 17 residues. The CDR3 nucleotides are TGTGCCAGCAGCGCAGCATTCGGACTAGCGGGAGCCGATACGCAGTATTTT. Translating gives CASSAAFGLAGADTQYF.

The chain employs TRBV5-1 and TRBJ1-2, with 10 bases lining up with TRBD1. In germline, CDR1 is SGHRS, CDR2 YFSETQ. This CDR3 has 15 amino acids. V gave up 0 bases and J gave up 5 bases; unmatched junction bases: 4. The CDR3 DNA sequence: TGCGCCAGCAGCTTGGGACAGGGGGCTTGGTATGGCTACACCTTC. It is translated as CASSLGQGAWYGYTF.

CDR3 DNA sequence: TGTGCCAGTAGTACTACGGGACAGGGTGGCAATCAGCCCCAGCATTTT. This gives the protein CASSTTGQGGNQPQHF. V gene TRBV19 combines with J gene TRBJ1-5, with 9 positions matching TRBD1. With V trimmed by 4 bases and J by 2 bases, 6 bases remained unmatched. In germline, CDR1 is LNHDA, CDR2 SQIVND (reference sequence). This CDR3 spans 16 amino acids.

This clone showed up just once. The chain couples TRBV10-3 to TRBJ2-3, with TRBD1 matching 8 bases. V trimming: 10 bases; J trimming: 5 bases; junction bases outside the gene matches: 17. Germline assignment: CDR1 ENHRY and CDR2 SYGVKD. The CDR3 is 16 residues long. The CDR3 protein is CASQGTGQGAGDTQYF. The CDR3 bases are TGTGCCAGTCAAGGAACGGGCCAGGGGGCCGGAGATACGCAGTATTTT.

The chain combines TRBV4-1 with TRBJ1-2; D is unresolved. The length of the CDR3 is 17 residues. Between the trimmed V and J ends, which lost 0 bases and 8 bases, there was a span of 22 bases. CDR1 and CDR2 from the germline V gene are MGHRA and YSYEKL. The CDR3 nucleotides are TGCGCCAGCAGCCAAGAGGGAGGATCCCGGCCCCGTGGGGGCTACACCTTC. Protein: CASSQEGGSRPRGGYTF.